This T cell receptor (beta chain) was captured by sequencing in a study of patients and donors after allogeneic stem cell transplantation. Trimming removed 4 bases from V and 1 base from J, with 14 bases in between. Germline values: CDR1 MNHEY, CDR2 SVGAGI. CDR3 length: 16 amino acids. TCRdb re-called the RT-PCR reads with MiXCR, one entry per CDR3 protein. This table holds 800,000 to 1,000,000 distinct CDR3 sequences, more than 15% found once. Input material: blood, either unsorted or a sorted T cell fraction (not recorded which). V is TRBV6-5 and J is TRBJ1-5, with a possible D match to TRBD1 (5 bases). The sequence derives from a human donor who was either an allogeneic HSCT recipient or a stem cell or donor lymphocyte infusion donor (not recorded which). It is not recorded whose cells these are; they may come from a transplant donor. CDR3 DNA sequence: TGTGCCAGCAGTTTACTTAGCAGGGTGAGCAATCAGCCCCAGCATTTT. It is translated as CASSLLSRVSNQPQHF.